These 27 T cell receptor beta chains share one sample of origin, sequenced in a study of cytomegalovirus exposure and HLA in healthy donors. PCR was performed using 60 Vbeta and 13 Jbeta primers. Assay used: immunoSEQ multiplex PCR; TCRdb lists only in-frame clones, some missing. This table holds a few hundred thousand clones, about 81% found once. Sequencing was performed on PBMCs. The receptors come from a woman aged 60-75 years in good health and CMV-seropositive.

The rearrangement uses TRBV4-1 and TRBJ2-7; D might be TRBD2 (6 bases). This CDR3 is 15 amino acids long. Trimming took 3 bases from V and 5 from J, leaving 17 bases between them. Germline V lookup: CDR1 MGHRA, CDR2 YSYEKL. The CDR3 protein is CASSQKGSGRNEQYF. CDR3 nucleotides: TGCGCCAGCAGCCAGAAGGGCTCAGGGAGGAACGAGCAGTACTTC.

V gene TRBV10-3 combines with J gene TRBJ2-7; D is possibly TRBD2 (5 bases). CDR1 and CDR2 (germline): ENHRY, SYGVKD. This CDR3 spans 14 amino acids. Trimming removed 2 bases at V and 2 bases at J, with 10 bases between. CDR3 residues: CAISEASSPYEQYF. The CDR3 DNA is TGTGCCATCAGTGAGGCTAGCTCGCCCTACGAGCAGTACTTC.

The chain couples TRBV6-5 to TRBJ1-3; D is undetermined. The germline V and J ends were trimmed by 0 bases and 4 bases, with 10 bases remaining between them. The CDR3 extends over 15 amino acids. CDR1 and CDR2 from the germline V gene are MNHEY and SVGAGI. The CDR3 reads CASSYSRGYGNTIYF. CDR3 DNA sequence: TGTGCCAGCAGTTACTCGAGAGGGTACGGAAACACCATATATTTT.

The V gene is TRBV6-1, the J gene TRBJ2-6; 12 bases align to TRBD2. Germline loops: CDR1 MNHNS, CDR2 SASEGT. The V segment lost 2 bases and the J segment 2 bases; nucleotides outside the gene matches: 4. This CDR3 is 18 amino acids long. In nucleotides, the CDR3 is TGTGCCAGCAGTGAATCCCTAGCGGGAGGGACTGGGGCCAACGTCCTGACTTTC. Amino acid sequence: CASSESLAGGTGANVLTF.

This chain uses TRBV6-1 with TRBJ1-1; D might be TRBD1 (6 bases). Germline CDR1 MNHNS, CDR2 SASEGT. The CDR3 loop spans 15 amino acids. V was shortened by 10 bases and J by 1 base, with 19 bases between the two germline ends. The CDR3: CATSRGEGGNTEAFF. The CDR3 nucleotides read TGTGCCACGTCCCGGGGGGAAGGGGGGAACACTGAAGCTTTCTTT.

This clone was detected a few times. This chain connects TRBV28 to TRBJ2-7, with 7 bases matching TRBD2. With V trimmed by 5 bases and J by 2 bases, 6 bases remained unmatched. The CDR3 is 14 amino acids. Germline CDR1 reads MDHEN; CDR2 reads SYDVKM. The CDR3 sequence is CASSRSGRTYEQYF. The CDR3 nucleotides read TGTGCCAGCAGTCGTTCCGGGAGGACCTACGAGCAGTACTTC. Drawing the rest from reference TRBV28 and TRBJ2-7, the complete variable domain is DVKVTQSSRYLVKRTGEKVFLECVQDMDHENMFWYRQDPGLGLRLIYFSYDVKMKEKGDIPEGYSVSREKKERFSLILESASTNQTSMYLCASSRSGRTYEQYFGPGTRLTVT.

The J gene is TRBJ1-4, the V gene TRBV12-1. TRBV12-1 is designated a pseudogene. This CDR3 has 14 amino acids. Written as DNA, the CDR3 is TGTGCCAGCAGCTTCCGGGTCCAGAATGAAAAACTGTTTTTT. Translating gives CASSFRVQNEKLFF.

The chain is built from TRBV9 and TRBJ2-7; 7 nucleotides line up with TRBD2. J was trimmed by 0 bases and V by 2 bases; bases with no gene match: 5. CDR1 and CDR2 (germline): SGDLS, YYNGEE. This CDR3 region has 15 residues. CDR3 coding DNA: TGTGCCAGCAGCGTGGGGGACTATTCCTCCTACGAGCAGTACTTC. Its protein is CASSVGDYSSYEQYF.

There are a few counts of this clone. The chain combines TRBV25-1 with TRBJ2-7; D is perhaps TRBD1 (5 bases). Germline CDR1 is MGHDK and CDR2 is SYGVNS. V was pared by 5 bases and J by 3 bases, with 5 bases between. This CDR3 has 11 residues. Here the CDR3 DNA reads TGTGCCAGCAGTCAGGGCTACGAGCAGTACTTC. Protein: CASSQGYEQYF.

The chain carries TRBV7-9 and TRBJ2-7; D is undetermined. Trimming shortened V by 5 bases and J by 0 bases, and 23 bases separated the two germline ends. The CDR3 is 18 residues long. Germline loops: CDR1 SEHNR, CDR2 FQNEAQ (reference sequence). The CDR3 DNA reads TGTGCCAGCAGCCATTTATTGGGCGTAAGGCAGGTCTCCTACGAGCAGTACTTC. It yields the protein CASSHLLGVRQVSYEQYF.

The chain joins TRBV2 to TRBJ2-3; 10 bases align to TRBD1. The germline gives CDR1 SNHLY, CDR2 FYNNEI. The CDR3 is made up of 14 amino acids. V lost 6 bases to trimming and J lost 3 bases; unmatched junction nucleotides: 3. CDR3 loop: CASSDRGHTDTQYF. The CDR3 bases are TGTGCCAGCAGCGACAGGGGGCATACAGATACGCAGTATTTT.

This chain connects TRBV18 to TRBJ2-7; tentatively, D is TRBD1 (8 bases). Germline lookup yields CDR1 KGHSH and CDR2 LQKENI. The CDR3 covers 15 residues. Trimming left V 2 bases short and J 5 bases short, with 16 bases between. The CDR3 sequence is CASSPGTGGADEQYF. The CDR3 nucleotides are TGTGCCAGCTCACCAGGAACAGGGGGGGCGGACGAGCAGTACTTC.

The chain uses TRBV7-6 and TRBJ2-7, with 11 bases lining up with TRBD2. V gave up 3 bases and J gave up 3 bases; unmatched junction bases: 1. The CDR3 sequence is 14 residues long. In germline, CDR1 is SGHVS, CDR2 FNYEAQ. The CDR3 loop is CASSFTSGSYEQYF. The CDR3 DNA is TGTGCCAGCAGCTTTACTAGCGGGAGCTACGAGCAGTACTTC.

V gene TRBV11-2 combines with J gene TRBJ2-3; a possible D gene is TRBD1 (7 bases). The germline CDR1 and CDR2 sequences are SGHAT and FQNNGV. Trimming stripped 0 bases from V and 5 bases from J, with 18 bases between. The CDR3 is made up of 17 amino acids. CDR3 sequence: CASSLDQGGLAGDTQYF. CDR3 in DNA: TGTGCCAGCAGCTTAGATCAGGGGGGTCTAGCTGGAGATACGCAGTATTTT.

The gene calls are TRBV12-5 and TRBJ2-1, with D perhaps matching TRBD1 (6 bases). Between the trimmed V and J ends, which lost 6 bases and 8 bases, there was a span of 17 bases. The CDR3 has 14 residues. From germline, CDR1 is LGHNT and CDR2 FRNRAP. CDR3 DNA sequence: TGTGCTAGTGGCCCCCCGGACAGCAACTATGAGCAGTTCTTC. As protein: CASGPPDSNYEQFF. Looking up the rest from reference TRBV12-5 and TRBJ2-1 gives the full variable domain: DARVTQTPRHKVTEMGQEVTMRCQPILGHNTVFWYRQTMMQGLELLAYFRNRAPLDDSGMPKDRFSAEMPDATLATLKIQPSEPRDSAVYFCASGPPDSNYEQFFGPGTRLTVL.

This clone was seen once. The rearrangement links TRBV27 to TRBJ1-5, with no clear D. The CDR3 contains 17 residues. Per germline, CDR1 MNHEY and CDR2 SMNVEV (reference sequence). Trimming removed 3 bases from V and 7 bases from J, with 22 bases in between. The CDR3 sequence: CASSFYSSRGLYQPQHF. Written as DNA, the CDR3 is TGTGCCAGCAGTTTTTACAGTTCAAGAGGGCTATACCAGCCCCAGCATTTT.

The chain recombines TRBV18 with TRBJ1-1, with D possibly being TRBD1 (5 bases). This CDR3 has 15 residues. Germline CDR1 and CDR2: KGHSH and LQKENI. The V and J ends lost 3 bases and 4 bases respectively, with 15 bases between them. CDR3 protein: CASSPLRVQGTEAFF. In nucleotides, the CDR3 is TGTGCCAGCTCACCCTTGCGAGTGCAGGGCACTGAAGCTTTCTTT. Full variable domain (outside the CDR3, taken from reference TRBV18 and TRBJ1-1): NAGVMQNPRHLVRRRGQEARLRCSPMKGHSHVYWYRQLPEEGLKFMVYLQKENIIDESGMPKERFSAEFPKEGPSILRIQQVVRGDSAAYFCASSPLRVQGTEAFFGQGTRLTVV.

The chain combines TRBV5-1 with TRBJ1-1; TRBD1 is a possible D gene (5 bases). Trimming left V 4 bases short and J 3 bases short, with 13 bases between. The CDR3 consists of 14 residues. From germline, CDR1 is SGHRS and CDR2 YFSETQ. The DNA of the CDR3 is TGCGCCAGCAGCCCTGTGGAGGGGCACACTGAAGCTTTCTTT. Amino acids: CASSPVEGHTEAFF.

The chain couples TRBV6-1 to TRBJ1-2, with 9 bases lining up with TRBD1. Germline V gene lookup returns CDR1 MNHNS and CDR2 SASEGT. V shed 4 bases, J shed 4 bases, and the junction held 7 bases outside the gene matches. The CDR3 is 15 amino acids. DNA for the CDR3: TGTGCCAGCAGTGTATCCCCGACAGGGGGCTATGGCTACACCTTC. This gives the protein CASSVSPTGGYGYTF.

The rearrangement joins TRBV2 to TRBJ2-7, with TRBD1 matching over 7 bases. The CDR3 has 13 residues. Germline CDR1 is SNHLY and CDR2 is FYNNEI. V shed 4 bases and J 13 bases; nucleotides not matched to a gene: 13. For the CDR3, the DNA is TGTGCCAGCAGTGGGGATCCGGGACAGAGCGGATACTTC. It yields the protein CASSGDPGQSGYF. Filled out from reference TRBV2 and TRBJ2-7, the complete variable domain reads EPEVTQTPSHQVTQMGQEVILRCVPISNHLYFYWYRQILGQKVEFLVSFYNNEISEKSEIFDDQFSVERPDGSNFTLKIRSTKLEDSAMYFCASSGDPGQSGYFGPGTRLTVT.

The genes are TRBV29-1 and TRBJ1-2, with 10 bases fitting TRBD1. The CDR3 length is 16 residues. Germline CDR1 and CDR2: SQVTM and ANQGSEA. Losses at the gene ends were 0 bases for V and 3 bases for J; bases not matched to a gene: 7. CDR3 in DNA: TGCAGCGTTGAAGATCTAGACAGGGGGCCTCACTATGGCTACACCTTC. The encoded protein is CSVEDLDRGPHYGYTF.

This clone was detected only a few times. The chain joins TRBV15 to TRBJ1-4; 7 bases fit TRBD1. After removal of 8 bases from V and 4 bases from J, the junction contained 4 bases not matched to a gene. The germline V gene has CDR1 LNHNV and CDR2 YYDKDF (reference sequence). The CDR3 is 13 residues long. In nucleotides, the CDR3 is TGTGCCACCTCTGACAGGGTTAATGAAAAACTGTTTTTT. Protein: CATSDRVNEKLFF.

The chain combines TRBV11-3 with TRBJ2-1; tentatively, D is TRBD1 (7 bases). This CDR3 spans 16 amino acids. V lost 5 bases, J lost 6 bases, and 20 bases lay in between. The V gene's germline CDR1 is SGHNT and CDR2 YENEEA. The CDR3 spells CASSLGRGRGVNEQFF. As DNA, the CDR3 is TGTGCCAGCAGCCTAGGTCGTGGCAGGGGGGTCAATGAGCAGTTCTTC.

V and J are TRBV5-1 and TRBJ1-4; 8 bases align to TRBD1. Germline loops: CDR1 SGHRS, CDR2 YFSETQ. The V gene end was trimmed by 4 bases and the J gene end by 0 bases; junction bases not matched to a gene: 14. The length of the CDR3 is 19 residues. CDR3 in amino acids: CASSPEPYRGSPTNEKLFF. In nucleotides, the CDR3 is TGCGCCAGCAGCCCCGAGCCTTACAGGGGGTCCCCAACTAATGAAAAACTGTTTTTT.

The gene calls are TRBV18 and TRBJ2-1; possible D gene TRBD2, 6 bases. CDR3 length: 14 amino acids. Germline assignment: CDR1 KGHSH and CDR2 LQKENI. Between the trimmed V and J ends, which lost 2 bases and 3 bases, there was a span of 8 bases. CDR3 bases: TGTGCCAGCTCACCAATCGGGGGCTACAATGAGCAGTTCTTC. This sequence encodes CASSPIGGYNEQFF.

The chain uses TRBV5-1 and TRBJ2-3; 12 nucleotides match TRBD2. V was clipped by 6 bases and J by 6 bases; unmatched bases: 11. Germline values: CDR1 SGHRS, CDR2 YFSETQ. The CDR3 has 16 amino acids. CDR3 sequence: CASNFALAGGEDTQYF. In DNA, the CDR3 is TGCGCCAGCAACTTCGCTCTAGCGGGAGGGGAGGATACGCAGTATTTT.

The gene calls are TRBV5-1 and TRBJ1-3, with D possibly matching TRBD1 (6 bases). V lost 0 bases and J 3 bases, leaving 13 bases between the germline ends. This CDR3 has 16 amino acids. Germline V gene sequence: CDR1 SGHRS, CDR2 YFSETQ. Here the CDR3 reads CASSLAGTSYGNTIYF. Written as DNA, the CDR3 is TGCGCCAGCAGCTTGGCCGGGACAAGTTATGGAAACACCATATATTTT.